The 25 T cell receptor beta chains listed next were all sequenced from one sample in a study of blood T cells in healthy people across ages. A second PCR, run for about 6 to 12 cycles, used a sample-barcoded 5' primer plus a J-beta primer mix. TCRdb re-called the 5' RACE reads through MiXCR, storing one row per CDR3 protein. The sample lists about 720,000 distinct CDR3 sequences; 20% to 30% were seen once. The same data also went into a second study, on T cells of mothers and their children.

The material sequenced was blood. The receptors come from a boy under 18 in good health.

Worth noting for this clonotype: This may stem from a read error, because a much larger clone lies one nucleotide away. V and J are TRBV14 and TRBJ1-5; D gene ambiguous. Germline lookup yields CDR1 SGHDN and CDR2 FVKESK. CDR3 size: 12 residues. Trimming took 1 base from V and 6 from J, leaving 4 bases between them. CDR3 bases: TGTGCCAGCAGCCAAGGGATTCAGCCCCAGCATTTT. This codes for CASSQGIQPQHF.

This clonotype was found a few times. CDR3 amino acids: CASSRSFAGAGRVYNYGYTF. CDR3 bases: TGTGCCAGCAGTCGATCTTTCGCCGGGGCAGGGAGGGTGTATAACTATGGCTACACCTTC. The chain uses TRBV12-3 or TRBV12-4 and TRBJ1-2, with D possibly TRBD1 on 5 matching bases. The CDR3 is 20 amino acids. The V end was cut by 5 bases, the J end by 1 base, with 29 bases between.

In DNA form, the CDR3 reads TGTGCCAGCATGGGGACTACCTACGAGCAGTACTTC. This encodes CASMGTTYEQYF. V is TRBV2 and J is TRBJ2-7; 7 bases align to TRBD2. Trimming removed 7 bases from V and 2 bases from J; junction bases left unmatched: 2. The germline CDR1 and CDR2 sequences are SNHLY and FYNNEI. The CDR3 spans 12 residues.

The CDR3, as DNA: TGTGCCAGCAAGTCCGAAGGCAATGAGCAGTTCTTC. It codes for CASKSEGNEQFF. The V and J genes are TRBV2 and TRBJ2-5; D call uncertain. The DNA end is a closer match to TRBJ2-1, so the J assignment may be wrong. The CDR3 runs to 12 residues. Germline CDR1 and CDR2: SNHLY and FYNNEI.

CDR3 nucleotides: TGTGCCAGCAGTTTCCCCCCGGGGGAGCAGGGTTACGAGCAGTACTTC. Protein product: CASSFPPGEQGYEQYF. This chain connects TRBV28 to TRBJ2-7; a weak D match, TRBD2 (6 bases). This CDR3 contains 16 residues. Germline-derived CDR1 and CDR2 are MDHEN and SYDVKM. Trimming took 3 bases from V and 4 from J, leaving 19 bases between them. The whole variable domain, filled in from reference TRBV28 and TRBJ2-7, reads DVKVTQSSRYLVKRTGEKVFLECVQDMDHENMFWYRQDPGLGLRLIYFSYDVKMKEKGDIPEGYSVSREKKERFSLILESASTNQTSMYLCASSFPPGEQGYEQYFGPGTRLTVT.

On this clonotype itself: A much bigger clone sits one base away, suggesting this may be a read error. The chain is built from TRBV18 and TRBJ2-4, with 8 bases fitting TRBD1. Germline CDR1 is KGHSH and CDR2 is LQKENI. CDR3 length: 14 residues. J gave up 8 bases and V 6 bases, and 9 bases lay outside the gene matches. The CDR3 reads CASSSDRAGDIQYF. The CDR3 nucleotides are TGTGCCAGCTCGTCGGACAGGGCTGGCGACATTCAGTACTTC. Looking up the rest from reference TRBV18 and TRBJ2-4 gives the full variable domain: NAGVMQNPRHLVRRRGQEARLRCSPMKGHSHVYWYRQLPEEGLKFMVYLQKENIIDESGMPKERFSAEFPKEGPSILRIQQVVRGDSAAYFCASSSDRAGDIQYFGAGTRLSVL.

The J gene is TRBJ2-7, the V gene TRBV27; TRBD1 aligns across 8 bases. The CDR3 extends over 15 amino acids. CDR1 MNHEY and CDR2 SMNVEV come from the germline V gene (reference sequence). J lost 2 bases, V lost 4 bases, and 7 bases had no gene match. This chain's CDR3 is CASSWGTGMTYEQYF. The CDR3 DNA reads as TGTGCCAGCAGTTGGGGGACAGGAATGACCTACGAGCAGTACTTC.

This clonotype was detected a few times. This chain joins TRBV29-1 and TRBJ1-4; D is perhaps TRBD1 (6 bases). Trimming shortened V by 0 bases and J by 7 bases, and 15 bases separated the two germline ends. From germline, CDR1 is SQVTM and CDR2 ANQGSEA. This CDR3 comprises 15 residues. As DNA, the CDR3 is TGCAGCGTTGAAGATCAAGACAGAGGGGGTGAAAAACTGTTTTTT. It yields the protein CSVEDQDRGGEKLFF. Supplemented by reference TRBV29-1 and TRBJ1-4, the full variable domain reads SAVISQKPSRDICQRGTSLTIQCQVDSQVTMMFWYRQQPGQSLTLIATANQGSEATYESGFVIDKFPISRPNLTFSTLTVSNMSPEDSSIYLCSVEDQDRGGEKLFFGSGTQLSVL.

The rearrangement links TRBV3-1 to TRBJ2-1; 8 bases are shared with TRBD2. Looked up from germline, CDR1 is LGHDT and CDR2 is YNNKEL (reference sequence). J lost 4 bases, V lost 0 bases, and 8 bases had no gene match. The CDR3 covers 17 residues. CDR3 DNA sequence: TGTGCCAGCAGCCAAGAATGGGCGGGAGGCGCTTACAATGAGCAGTTCTTC. Translation gives CASSQEWAGGAYNEQFF.

V is TRBV29-1 and J is TRBJ2-5; no definite D call. The better agreement between TRBJ2-7 and the DNA end casts doubt on the J call. Per germline, CDR1 SQVTM and CDR2 ANQGSEA. The CDR3 is made up of 14 amino acids. CDR3 DNA sequence: TGCAGCGTTGAGACCGGGCACAATGTAAACGAGCAGTACTTC. The encoded protein is CSVETGHNVNEQYF.

The rearrangement links TRBV29-1 to TRBJ2-5; D is uncertain. The closer fit of TRBJ2-1 to the DNA end suggests the J call may be wrong. The CDR3 covers 15 residues. CDR1 is SQVTM and CDR2 is ANQGSEA in the germline V gene. The CDR3 loop is CSVEVVLNSYNEQFF. CDR3 bases: TGCAGCGTTGAAGTCGTTCTCAACTCTTACAATGAGCAGTTCTTC.

The chain links TRBV20-1 to TRBJ2-1; 10 nucleotides match TRBD2. This CDR3 has 15 amino acids. Germline values: CDR1 DFQATT, CDR2 SNEGSKA (reference sequence). With 2 bases clipped from V and 5 bases from J, the junction kept 6 bases outside the gene matches. CDR3 in DNA: TGCAGTGCTAGACTAGCGGGAGCCGCCAACAATGAGCAGTTCTTC. It encodes CSARLAGAANNEQFF.

This clonotype has more than one count but fewer than ten. The chain uses TRBV28 and TRBJ2-7, with 7 bases fitting TRBD1. This CDR3 spans 14 amino acids. Germline CDR1 MDHEN, CDR2 SYDVKM. The V and J ends lost 1 base and 3 bases, in that order; junction bases with no gene match: 3. The DNA for the CDR3 is TGTGCCAGCAGTTTATACAGGGGCAACTACGAGCAGTACTTC. It encodes CASSLYRGNYEQYF.

This clonotype was observed a handful of times. This chain links TRBV12-3 or TRBV12-4 with TRBJ2-1; 9 nucleotides line up with TRBD2. The CDR3 extends over 15 amino acids. The J segment lost 2 bases and the V segment lost 7 bases, leaving 6 bases of the junction unmatched. For the CDR3, the DNA is TGTGCCAGCACCCTGACTAGCGGAGCCTACAATGAGCAGTTCTTC. It encodes CASTLTSGAYNEQFF.

This sequence joins TRBV6-1 and TRBJ1-4; 7 bases are a match to TRBD1. The CDR3 length is 15 residues. J gave up 6 bases and V 7 bases, and 11 bases lay outside the gene matches. CDR1 is MNHNS, CDR2 SASEGT, per germline. The CDR3, as DNA: TGTGCCAGCAAGCTAACAGGGGTTAACGATGAAAAACTGTTTTTT. It encodes CASKLTGVNDEKLFF.

Many counts were recorded for this clonotype. The chain joins TRBV10-3 to TRBJ1-2, with no clear D. V gave up 0 bases and J gave up 4 bases, with 12 bases separating them. The germline V gene has CDR1 ENHRY and CDR2 SYGVKD. This CDR3 is built from 15 residues. The CDR3 DNA is TGTGCCATCAGTGAGTCGAACTGGGAGGGCTATGGCTACACCTTC. As protein: CAISESNWEGYGYTF.

This clonotype was picked up a small number of times. The chain combines TRBV5-1 with TRBJ1-5, with D possibly matching TRBD1 (5 bases). Germline CDR1 reads SGHRS; CDR2 reads YFSETQ. V lost 5 bases, J lost 4 bases, and 13 bases lay in between. There are 14 residues in the CDR3. The CDR3 is CASSQGAPNQPQHF. The CDR3 DNA reads TGCGCCAGCAGTCAAGGGGCACCGAATCAGCCCCAGCATTTT.

The chain uses TRBV5-1 and TRBJ2-1, with D possibly matching TRBD2 (6 bases). TRBJ2-7 explains the end of the DNA better; the J call may be wrong. This CDR3 is built from 16 residues. Germline V gene sequence: CDR1 SGHRS, CDR2 YFSETQ. CDR3 protein: CASSLTTGTSSYEQYF. The CDR3 coding sequence is TGCGCCAGCAGCTTGACCACCGGGACTTCCTCCTACGAGCAGTACTTC.

The chain is built from TRBV6-5 and TRBJ2-7, with unresolved D. The germline CDR1 and CDR2 sequences are MNHEY and SVGAGI. The V and J ends lost 6 bases and 2 bases respectively, with 14 bases between them. The CDR3 contains 14 residues. In DNA, the CDR3 is TGTGCCAGCAGATCTCCGCGCGGACCCTACGAGCAGTACTTC. This sequence encodes CASRSPRGPYEQYF.

The V gene is TRBV30, the J gene TRBJ1-1; D ambiguous. V lost 0 bases and J 4 bases, leaving 12 bases between the germline ends. CDR1 and CDR2 (germline): GTSNPN, SVGIG (reference sequence). CDR3 size: 14 residues. CDR3 sequence: CAWSVLGGSTEAFF. The CDR3 DNA follows: TGTGCCTGGAGTGTATTGGGCGGGAGCACTGAAGCTTTCTTT. Supplemented by reference TRBV30 and TRBJ1-1, the full variable domain reads SQTIHQWPATLVQPVGSPLSLECTVEGTSNPNLYWYRQAAGRGLQLLFYSVGIGQISSEVPQNLSASRPQDRQFILSSKKLLLSDSGFYLCAWSVLGGSTEAFFGQGTRLTVV.

The V and J genes are TRBV24-1 and TRBJ1-1; no definite D call. Deletions cut 4 bases from V and 1 base from J, with 12 bases between. The CDR3 extends over 15 amino acids. The V gene's germline CDR1 is KGHDR and CDR2 SFDVKD. CDR3 coding DNA: TGTGCCACCAGTGACCCGTCGAGAGGGAACACTGAAGCTTTCTTT. It is translated as CATSDPSRGNTEAFF.

The J gene is TRBJ2-5, the V gene TRBV7-3; TRBD1 matches at 10 bases. With 5 bases clipped from V and 5 bases from J, the junction kept 8 bases outside the gene matches. Germline-derived CDR1 and CDR2 are SGHTA and FQGTGA. CDR3 length: 15 amino acids. CDR3 region: CASSKDRGGIETQYF. In DNA, the CDR3 is TGTGCCAGCAGCAAGGACAGGGGGGGTATCGAGACCCAGTACTTC.

The chain has TRBV11-1 and TRBJ2-3, with a tentative D call TRBD1 (6 bases). This CDR3 contains 17 residues. The V end was cut by 3 bases, the J end by 0 bases, with 16 bases between. CDR1 and CDR2 from the germline V gene are SGHAT and FQDESV (reference sequence). The CDR3 DNA sequence: TGTGCCAGCAGCTTTACGACCAGGGGACCTAGCACAGATACGCAGTATTTT. This codes for CASSFTTRGPSTDTQYF.

This clonotype appeared a few times. The genes are TRBV5-6 and TRBJ1-2; D is uncertain. Trimming left V 0 bases short and J 4 bases short, with 10 bases between. The CDR3 is made up of 14 amino acids. Germline values: CDR1 SGHDT, CDR2 YYEEEE. CDR3 bases: TGTGCCAGCAGCTTGGTACCCAGAACCTATGGCTACACCTTC. It yields the protein CASSLVPRTYGYTF.

The chain is built from TRBV20-1 and TRBJ1-1; 7 bases agree with TRBD1. V lost 7 bases and J lost 0; bases outside the gene matches: 14. Germline CDR1 and CDR2: DFQATT and SNEGSKA (reference sequence). The CDR3 runs to 16 residues. The chain's CDR3 is CSGETGSFHVNTEAFF. The CDR3 region has the DNA TGCAGTGGGGAGACAGGGAGTTTTCATGTGAACACTGAAGCTTTCTTT.